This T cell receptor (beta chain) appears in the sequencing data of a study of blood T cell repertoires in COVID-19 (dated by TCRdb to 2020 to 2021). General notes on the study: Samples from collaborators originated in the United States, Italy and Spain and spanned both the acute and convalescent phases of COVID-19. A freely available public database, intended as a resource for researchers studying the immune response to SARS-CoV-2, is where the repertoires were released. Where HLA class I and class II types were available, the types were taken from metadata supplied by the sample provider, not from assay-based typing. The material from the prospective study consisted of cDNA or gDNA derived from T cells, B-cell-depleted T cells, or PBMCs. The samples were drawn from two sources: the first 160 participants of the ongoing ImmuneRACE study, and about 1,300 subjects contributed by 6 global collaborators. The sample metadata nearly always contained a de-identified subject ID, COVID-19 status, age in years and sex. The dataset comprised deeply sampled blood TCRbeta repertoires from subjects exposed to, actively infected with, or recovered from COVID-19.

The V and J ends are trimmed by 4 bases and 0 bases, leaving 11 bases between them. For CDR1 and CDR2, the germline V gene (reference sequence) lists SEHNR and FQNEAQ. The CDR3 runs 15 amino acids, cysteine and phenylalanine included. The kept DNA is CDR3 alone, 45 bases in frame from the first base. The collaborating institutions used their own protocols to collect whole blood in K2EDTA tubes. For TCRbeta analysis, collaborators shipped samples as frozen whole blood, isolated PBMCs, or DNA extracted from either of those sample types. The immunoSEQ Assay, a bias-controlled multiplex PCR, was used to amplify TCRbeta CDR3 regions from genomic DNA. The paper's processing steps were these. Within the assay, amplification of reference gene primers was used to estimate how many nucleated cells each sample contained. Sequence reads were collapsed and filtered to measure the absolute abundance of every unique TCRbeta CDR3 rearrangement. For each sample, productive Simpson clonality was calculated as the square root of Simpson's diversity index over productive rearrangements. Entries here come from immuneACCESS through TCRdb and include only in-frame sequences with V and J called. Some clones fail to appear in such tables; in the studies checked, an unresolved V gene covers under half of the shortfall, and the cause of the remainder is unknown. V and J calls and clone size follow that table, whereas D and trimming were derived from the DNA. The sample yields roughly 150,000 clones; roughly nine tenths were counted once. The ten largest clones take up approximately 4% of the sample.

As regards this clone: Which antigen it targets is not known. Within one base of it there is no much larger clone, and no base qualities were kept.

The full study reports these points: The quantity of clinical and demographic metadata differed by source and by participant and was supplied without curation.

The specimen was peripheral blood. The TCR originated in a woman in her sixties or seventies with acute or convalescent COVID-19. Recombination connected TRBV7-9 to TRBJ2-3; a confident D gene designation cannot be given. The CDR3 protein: CASSSPWASTDTQYF. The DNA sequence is TGTGCCAGCAGCTCCCCATGGGCTAGCACAGATACGCAGTATTTT.